This entry features one T cell receptor (beta chain) sequence. Its antigen remains unknown. Generation of TCR beta cDNA was performed by 5'RACE template switching incorporating UMIs. TCRdb re-called the 5' RACE reads and shows each CDR3 protein once, DNA omitted. This sample contains fewer than 16,000 distinct CDR3 sequences. These data come from a study of T cells expressing NK-cell markers. Germline CDR1 is SGHTA and CDR2 is FQGNSA. The CDR3 covers 14 residues. Overall study findings and caveats: What remained unclear was the HCMV specificity of expanded NKG2C+ T cell clones. Dominant NKG2C+ clonotypes made up about 1.0-8% of CD8+ T cells in several donors.

The V call is TRBV7-2, the J call TRBJ2-1. Material for sequencing was blood T cells: a sorted CD56 or NKG2C T cell subset, CD4+ or CD8+ T cells, or bulk PBMC T cells (not recorded which). The origin of this receptor is a man aged 18-75 years in good health. CDR3 region: CASSLRGGYNEQFF.